The 11 T cell receptor beta chains given below trace back to one sample, sequenced in a study of spatial heterogeneity in lung cancer. The time point here: sample taken at primary tumor resection. Whole RNA, which was extracted from tumor, nontumor lung tissue or frozen PBMC, was sequenced without any cell sorting. MiXCR was run by TCRdb on the 5' RACE reads, yielding one entry per CDR3 protein. The sample records 89,000 or so distinct CDR3 sequences, about a fifth being singletons. The source was PBMCs, collected at surgery. The receptors were gathered from a male donor with early-stage non-small cell lung cancer.

V is TRBV25-1 and J is TRBJ1-4, with D unclear. The CDR3 loop spans 13 amino acids. Germline V gives CDR1 MGHDK, CDR2 SYGVNS. The germline V and J ends were trimmed by 3 bases and 5 bases, with 7 bases remaining between them. The CDR3 is CASSDRSNEKLFF. The CDR3 region has the DNA TGTGCCAGCAGTGACAGGTCGAATGAAAAACTGTTTTTT.

This clonotype was observed a handful of times. The rearrangement joins TRBV20-1 to TRBJ2-3, with no clear D. V shed 7 bases and J shed 2 bases, with 7 bases lying between them. The V gene's germline CDR1 is DFQATT and CDR2 SNEGSKA (reference sequence). This CDR3 is built from 11 residues. The CDR3 nucleotides are TGCAGTGTGGTCCACACAGATACGCAGTATTTT. This codes for CSVVHTDTQYF.

The chain has TRBV5-4 and TRBJ2-7; the D gene is possibly TRBD1 (5 bases). The V and J ends lost 6 bases and 4 bases respectively, with 14 bases between them. Germline V gene sequence: CDR1 SGHNT, CDR2 YYREEE (reference sequence). This CDR3 spans 13 amino acids. The CDR3 region is CASTTQGRYEQYF. The CDR3 region has the DNA TGTGCCAGCACCACTCAGGGTCGGTACGAGCAGTACTTC.

The chain carries TRBV25-1 and TRBJ2-3; D is possibly TRBD2 (5 bases). CDR1 and CDR2 (germline): MGHDK, SYGVNS. Trimming removed 0 bases at V and 1 base at J, with 14 bases between. CDR3 length: 17 amino acids. The CDR3 nucleotides read TGTGCCAGCAGTGAATACTTTGTGGGAGCGGGCACAGATACGCAGTATTTT. It codes for CASSEYFVGAGTDTQYF.

In this sample, this clonotype turned up many times. The rearrangement links TRBV12-3 or TRBV12-4 to TRBJ1-1; 11 positions match TRBD1. V shed 5 bases, J shed 5 bases, and the junction held 7 bases outside the gene matches. CDR3 length: 15 amino acids. CDR3 sequence reads: CASSPGQGAWTEAFF. DNA of the CDR3: TGTGCCAGCAGTCCTGGACAGGGGGCATGGACTGAAGCTTTCTTT.

The genes are TRBV28 and TRBJ1-5, with 7 bases fitting TRBD1. The CDR3 runs 16 residues. The junction had 7 bases not matched to a gene; V was cut back by 1 base and J by 4 bases. Per germline, CDR1 MDHEN and CDR2 SYDVKM. CDR3 protein: CASSLSTGDGNQPQHF. The CDR3 bases are TGTGCCAGCAGTTTATCTACAGGGGATGGGAATCAGCCCCAGCATTTT. Supplemented by reference TRBV28 and TRBJ1-5, the full variable domain reads DVKVTQSSRYLVKRTGEKVFLECVQDMDHENMFWYRQDPGLGLRLIYFSYDVKMKEKGDIPEGYSVSREKKERFSLILESASTNQTSMYLCASSLSTGDGNQPQHFGDGTRLSIL.

The chain employs TRBV7-8 and TRBJ2-5; tentatively, D is TRBD1 (6 bases). Germline CDR1 is SGHVS and CDR2 is FQNEAQ. The CDR3 totals 12 residues. Trimming left V 5 bases short and J 6 bases short, with 10 bases between. The CDR3 DNA reads as TGTGCCAGCAGCCCCCAGGGGAAGACCCAGTACTTC. Protein sequence: CASSPQGKTQYF.

V is TRBV10-3 and J is TRBJ1-2, with D hard to call. This CDR3 spans 12 amino acids. In germline, CDR1 is ENHRY, CDR2 SYGVKD. Trimming cost V 4 bases and J 8 bases, with 11 bases left between them. The DNA for the CDR3 is TGTGCCATCAGTGGGCCAGAACGGGGCTACACCTTC. Translating it yields CAISGPERGYTF.

The table lists this clonotype with many counts. The chain has TRBV5-5 and TRBJ2-1; 12 bases fit TRBD2. Germline loops: CDR1 SGHKS, CDR2 YYEKEE (reference sequence). V was pared by 4 bases and J by 3 bases, with 5 bases of the junction left unmatched. The CDR3 is 16 amino acids. This chain's CDR3 is CASSPGLAGNYNEQFF. CDR3 nucleotide sequence: TGTGCCAGCAGCCCGGGACTAGCGGGCAACTACAATGAGCAGTTCTTC.

In this sample, this clonotype turned up a few times. V is TRBV29-1 and J is TRBJ2-3, with 8 bases lining up with TRBD2. Germline trimming cut 3 bases from V and 3 bases from J; bases unmatched to any gene: 2. The length of the CDR3 is 13 residues. Germline V gene sequence: CDR1 SQVTM, CDR2 ANQGSEA. In nucleotides, the CDR3 is TGCAGCGTTGAGTCGGGGGGGACAGATACGCAGTATTTT. This sequence encodes CSVESGGTDTQYF.

DNA of the CDR3: TGCAGCGTCCGGACTAGCGGGGCTGTTGAGCAGTTCTTC. This translates into CSVRTSGAVEQFF. The chain is built from TRBV29-1 and TRBJ2-1; 12 bases are shared with TRBD2. CDR3 size: 13 residues. The V and J ends lost 6 bases and 9 bases, in that order; junction bases with no gene match: 6. CDR1 is SQVTM, CDR2 ANQGSEA, per germline.